This T cell receptor beta chain was sequenced for a study of blood T cell repertoires in COVID-19. Libraries were prepared by immunoSEQ multiplex PCR; TCRdb keeps only in-frame clonotypes and omits some of them. This table has under 95,000 clones, 70% to 90% appearing once. The CDR3 is 16 amino acids. Germline lookup yields CDR1 LNHDA and CDR2 SQIVND (reference sequence). V shed 0 bases and J shed 0 bases, with 11 bases lying between them. This sequence joins TRBV19 and TRBJ1-1, with D uncertain. Sequencing was carried out using peripheral blood. The receptor was derived from a man aged 55 to 70 with acute or convalescent COVID-19. Here the CDR3 reads CASSIDARYMNTEAFF. The CDR3 DNA follows: TGTGCCAGTAGTATAGATGCCCGTTACATGAACACTGAAGCTTTCTTT.